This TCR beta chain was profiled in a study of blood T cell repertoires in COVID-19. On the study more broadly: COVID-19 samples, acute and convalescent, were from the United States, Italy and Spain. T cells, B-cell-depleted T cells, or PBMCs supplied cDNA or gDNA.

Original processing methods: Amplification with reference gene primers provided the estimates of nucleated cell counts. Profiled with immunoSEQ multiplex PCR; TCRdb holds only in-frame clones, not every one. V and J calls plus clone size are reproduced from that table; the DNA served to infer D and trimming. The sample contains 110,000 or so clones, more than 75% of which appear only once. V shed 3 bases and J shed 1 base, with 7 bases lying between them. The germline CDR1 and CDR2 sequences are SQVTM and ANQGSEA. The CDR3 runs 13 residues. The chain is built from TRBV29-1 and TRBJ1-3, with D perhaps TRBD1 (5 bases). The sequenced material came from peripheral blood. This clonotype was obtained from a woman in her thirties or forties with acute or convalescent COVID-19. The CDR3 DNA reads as TGCAGCGTTGACCAGGGTTCTGGAAACACCATATATTTT. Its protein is CSVDQGSGNTIYF. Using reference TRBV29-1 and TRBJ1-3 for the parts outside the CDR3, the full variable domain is SAVISQKPSRDICQRGTSLTIQCQVDSQVTMMFWYRQQPGQSLTLIATANQGSEATYESGFVIDKFPISRPNLTFSTLTVSNMSPEDSSIYLCSVDQGSGNTIYFGEGSWLTVV.